These T cell receptor beta chains were read from a single sample in a study of T cell repertoires in cytomegalovirus infection. Their antigens are not known. TCRdb itself ran the reads through MiXCR, one entry per CDR3 protein. This sample has 450,000 to 600,000 distinct CDR3 sequences, with 40% to 50% found just once. The sample here was cultured PBMCs, taken from culture after CMV antigen stimulation. These receptors originate from a human donor in good health (CMV status not recorded). Some clones in this sample may be carry-over from other donors' samples. Both conserved end residues are part of each CDR3. The order of the fields is V gene, CDR3 length, D gene, clone size, J gene, CDR3 DNA, CDR3 protein. D genes are given only for firm matches. Clone sizes are given selectively: once, few, many, or a class where the clone is expanded.

>TRBV7-2|17|TRBD2|few|TRBJ2-3
TGTGCCAGCAGCCGAGCTATACTAGCGACTAGCACAGATACGCAGTATTTT
CASSRAILATSTDTQYF
>TRBV7-8|13|-|many|TRBJ2-2
TGTGCCAGCAGCCCTAGCAGTACCGGGGAGCTGTTTTTT
CASSPSSTGELFF
>TRBV4-2|16|-|-|TRBJ2-2
TGTGCCAGCAGCCCCGAAGCGGCGGGGAATTGGGGGGAGCTGTTTTTT
CASSPEAAGNWGELFF
>TRBV7-9|14|-|-|TRBJ2-5
TGTGCCAGCAGCCCCGAGACAGTAGGAGAGACCCAGTACTTC
CASSPETVGETQYF
>TRBV18|13|TRBD2|once|TRBJ2-7
TGTGCCAGCTCACGGGGACTAGCAAACGAGCAGTACTTC
CASSRGLANEQYF
>TRBV7-2|14|-|-|TRBJ2-3
TGTGCCAGCAGCGCCATGGACAGCACAGATACGCAGTATTTT
CASSAMDSTDTQYF
>TRBV28|13|-|few|TRBJ2-7
TGTGCCAGCAACCGGGACACCTCCTACGAGCAGTACTTC
CASNRDTSYEQYF
>TRBV12-3/TRBV12-4|14|-|few|TRBJ2-7
TGTGCCAGCAGTTTAGCGGGAGTATCCTACGAGCAGTACTTC
CASSLAGVSYEQYF
>TRBV6-1|16|-|-|TRBJ1-1
TGTGCCAGCAGCTATTCCCAACAGGAGTTGGGCACTGAAGCTTTCTTT
CASSYSQQELGTEAFF
>TRBV28|15|-|-|TRBJ2-5
TGTGCCAGCAGCGATTCGTCGACATACGAAGAGACCCAGTACTTC
CASSDSSTYEETQYF
>TRBV20-1|14|-|-|TRBJ2-7
TGCAGTGCTAGAGGAGGTACTCTCTCCTACGAGCAGTACTTC
CSARGGTLSYEQYF
>TRBV7-6|14|TRBD1|-|TRBJ2-2
TGTGCCAGCAGCAGGGGGACAGTGGTATCGGAGCTGTTTTTT
CASSRGTVVSELFF
>TRBV7-8|14|-|few|TRBJ1-5
TGTGCCAGCAGCTTAGTACGGGTTCCTCAGCCCCAGCATTTT
CASSLVRVPQPQHF
>TRBV2|14|-|few|TRBJ2-7
TGTGCCAGCAGTTATACAGGGAACTCCTACGAGCAGTACTTC
CASSYTGNSYEQYF
>TRBV11-2|13|-|few|TRBJ1-1
TGTGCCAGCAGCTTAGCCACCGGGGCTGAAGCTTTCTTT
CASSLATGAEAFF
>TRBV7-8|13|TRBD1|-|TRBJ1-6
TGTGCCAGCAGCTTAGGCGACAGGGGGGCCCTCCACTTT
CASSLGDRGALHF
>TRBV5-1|14|-|few|TRBJ1-1
TGCGCCAGCCAAGAGACTGGGGTGGACACTGAAGCTTTCTTT
CASQETGVDTEAFF
>TRBV18|16|TRBD1|-|TRBJ2-7
TGTGCCAGCTCAATAACGGTGCCAGGGGGAAGGAACGAGCAGTACTTC
CASSITVPGGRNEQYF
>TRBV28|16|TRBD2|-|TRBJ2-1
TGTGCCAGCAGTTTGAGTGGGACTAGCGTCGTGATTGAGCAGTTCTTC
CASSLSGTSVVIEQFF
>TRBV7-2|15|TRBD2|-|TRBJ2-7
TGTGCCAGCAGCTTAGGGGCTAGCGGACCCTACGAGCAGTACTTC
CASSLGASGPYEQYF
>TRBV6-1|17|TRBD2|-|TRBJ2-1
TGTGCCAGCAGCGCGCTCCCTAGCGGGGGCTCCTACAATGAGCAGTTCTTC
CASSALPSGGSYNEQFF
>TRBV20-1|16|TRBD2|-|TRBJ2-5
TGCAGTGCTGGGGGGGAAAAGCGGGGGGCCGGGGAGACCCAGTACTTC
CSAGGEKRGAGETQYF
>TRBV7-2|13|-|many|TRBJ2-7
TGTGCCAGCAGCTCAAGATGGGGGGACGAGCAGTACTTC
CASSSRWGDEQYF
>TRBV7-9|15|TRBD2|-|TRBJ2-7
TGTGCCAGCAGCCGTTCACTAGCGGTCTCCTACGAGCAGTACTTC
CASSRSLAVSYEQYF
>TRBV5-4|14|-|few|TRBJ2-5
TGTGCCAGCAGCTTGAAGGGCGGTAGGGAGACCCAGTACTTC
CASSLKGGRETQYF